This TCR beta chain originates from a study of shared clonotypes between healthy human individuals. Notes on the study in general: Across a handful of donors, naive CD4 shared roughly 5%, naive CD8 under 4%, memory CD4 about 2.4%, memory CD8 0.4%.

With regard to this clone: Its antigen is as yet unknown.

The protocol was immunoSEQ multiplex PCR, while the TCRdb copy is restricted to in-frame clones and leaves out a portion. The table lists some 2 million clones, over 85% of them singletons, with about 1.1% in the top ten. The naive CD8 fraction comprised CD45RO-negative cells positively selected for CCR7 and excluded terminally differentiated effector memory CD45RA+ cells. The origin of this receptor is a young man in good health. The sequenced material came from naive CD8+ T cells sorted from blood.

The DNA for the CDR3 is TGTGCCATCAGTGGCCTAGCGGGGTACCAAGAGACCCAGTACTTC. Protein product: CAISGLAGYQETQYF. The chain employs TRBV10-3 and TRBJ2-5; TRBD2 matches at 9 bases. V shed 4 bases, J shed 0 bases, and the junction held 3 bases outside the gene matches. Germline CDR1 ENHRY, CDR2 SYGVKD. The CDR3 is 15 residues long.